Presented here are 8 T cell receptor beta chains from one specimen sequenced in a study of PD-1 blockade in classical Hodgkin lymphoma. After autologous stem cell transplantation all patients relapsed, and prior brentuximab vedotin exposure differed between cohorts. Sequenced by immunoSEQ multiplex PCR; TCRdb stores in-frame clones only, minus some. The table shows just over 25,000 clones, with 67% occurring only once. Sample: peripheral blood mononuclear cells (PBMCs), taken before the second cycle of nivolumab. The receptors were gathered from a human donor with classical Hodgkin lymphoma.

In its sample, this clone was seen many times. The rearrangement uses TRBV11-2 and TRBJ2-3; D is unclear. The ends were cut back, 0 bases at V and 4 bases at J, with 5 bases in the middle. Germline CDR1 reads SGHAT; CDR2 reads FQNNGV. The CDR3 has 13 amino acids. CDR3 nucleotides: TGTGCCAGCAGCTTAGAATCTTCAGATACGCAGTATTTT. This encodes CASSLESSDTQYF.

This chain connects TRBV7-2 to TRBJ2-7; maybe TRBD2 (7 bases). The CDR3 runs to 14 residues. Germline V gives CDR1 SGHTA, CDR2 FQGNSA. The germline V and J ends were trimmed by 8 bases and 0 bases, with 14 bases remaining between them. CDR3 coding DNA: TGTGCCAGCGGGGGGGGCGGGAGCTCCTACGAGCAGTACTTC. Amino acid sequence: CASGGGGSSYEQYF.

This clone is medium-sized in the sample. The chain recombines TRBV6-6 with TRBJ1-3; a weak D match, TRBD1 (5 bases). CDR1 and CDR2 from the germline V gene are MNHNY and SVGAGI (reference sequence). This CDR3 contains 15 residues. The V end lost 4 bases, the J end lost 2 bases, and 12 bases lay between the germline ends. The CDR3 region has the DNA TGTGCCAGCAGTTGGGGAGGGGACGCTGGAAACACCATATATTTT. It encodes CASSWGGDAGNTIYF.

There are a few counts of this clone. The chain joins TRBV7-9 to TRBJ1-1; D is unresolved. Germline V CDR1 and CDR2: SEHNR, FQNEAQ (reference sequence). This CDR3 spans 13 amino acids. The V and J ends lost 5 bases and 2 bases respectively, with 9 bases between them. In nucleotides, the CDR3 is TGTGCCAGCAGCATGGACGGAAACACTGAAGCTTTCTTT. Translated, it gives CASSMDGNTEAFF.

This chain links TRBV20-1 with TRBJ2-3; tentatively, D is TRBD1 (5 bases). V was trimmed by 6 bases and J by 5 bases, leaving 6 bases between them. The CDR3 length is 10 residues. Germline V lookup: CDR1 DFQATT, CDR2 SNEGSKA (reference sequence). DNA for the CDR3: TGCAGTGCCACAGGAGATACGCAGTATTTT. It codes for CSATGDTQYF.

V usage is TRBV15 and J usage is TRBJ1-5, with D possibly matching TRBD1 (5 bases). There are 16 residues in the CDR3. Germline values: CDR1 LNHNV, CDR2 YYDKDF (reference sequence). Deletions cut 2 bases from V and 0 bases from J, with 11 bases between. The chain's CDR3 is CATSRIGTYSNQPQHF. As DNA, the CDR3 is TGTGCCACCAGCAGAATAGGGACCTATAGCAATCAGCCCCAGCATTTT.

The chain joins TRBV18 to TRBJ1-5, with D unclear. V was trimmed by 3 bases and J by 7 bases, leaving 16 bases between them. This CDR3 is built from 15 residues. CDR1 is KGHSH, CDR2 LQKENI, per germline. The CDR3 nucleotides read TGTGCCAGCTCACCTTCGGGCGGCTCCCTACAGCCCCAGCATTTT. Its protein is CASSPSGGSLQPQHF.

V usage is TRBV11-2 and J usage is TRBJ2-1; TRBD2 is a possible D gene (5 bases). V lost 3 bases, J lost 3 bases, and 9 bases lay in between. The CDR3 extends over 14 amino acids. In germline, CDR1 is SGHAT, CDR2 FQNNGV. CDR3 sequence reads: CASSLASGYNEQFF. CDR3 nucleotide sequence: TGTGCCAGCAGCTTGGCGAGCGGCTACAATGAGCAGTTCTTC.